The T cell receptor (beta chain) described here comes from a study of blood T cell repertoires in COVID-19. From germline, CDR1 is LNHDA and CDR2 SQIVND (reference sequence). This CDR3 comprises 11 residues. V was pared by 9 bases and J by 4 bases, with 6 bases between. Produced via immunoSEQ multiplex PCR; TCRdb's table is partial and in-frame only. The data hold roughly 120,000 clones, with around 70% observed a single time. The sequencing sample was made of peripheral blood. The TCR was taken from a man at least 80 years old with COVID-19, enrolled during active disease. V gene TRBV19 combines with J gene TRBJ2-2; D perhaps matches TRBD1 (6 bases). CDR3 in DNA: TGTGCCAGCAGGGGCACCGGGGAGCTGTTTTTT. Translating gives CASRGTGELFF.